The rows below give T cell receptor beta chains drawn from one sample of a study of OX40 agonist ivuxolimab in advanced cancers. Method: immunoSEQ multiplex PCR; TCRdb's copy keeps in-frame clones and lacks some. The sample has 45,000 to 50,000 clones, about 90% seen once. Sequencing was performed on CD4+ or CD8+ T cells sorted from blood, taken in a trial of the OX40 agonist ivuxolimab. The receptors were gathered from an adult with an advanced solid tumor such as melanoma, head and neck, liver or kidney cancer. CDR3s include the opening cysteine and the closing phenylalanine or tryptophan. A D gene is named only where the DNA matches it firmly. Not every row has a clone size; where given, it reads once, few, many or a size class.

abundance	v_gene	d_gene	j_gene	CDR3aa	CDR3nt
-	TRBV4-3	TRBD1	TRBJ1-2	CASSQDWGTVLFYGYTF	TGCGCCAGCAGCCAAGATTGGGGGACAGTTCTTTTCTATGGCTACACCTTC
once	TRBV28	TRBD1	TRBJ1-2	CASSFNFQGDGYTF	TGTGCCAGCAGTTTCAATTTCCAGGGGGATGGCTACACCTTC
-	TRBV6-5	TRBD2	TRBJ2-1	CASSLASGSSYNEQFF	TGTGCCAGCAGTTTGGCTAGCGGGAGCTCCTACAATGAGCAGTTCTTC
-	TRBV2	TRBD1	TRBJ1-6	CARGTEDSYNSPLHF	TGTGCCAGAGGGACAGAAGACTCCTATAATTCACCCCTCCACTTT
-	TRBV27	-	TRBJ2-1	CASSLSLTDVIEQFF	TGTGCCAGCAGTTTATCACTAACAGACGTCATTGAGCAGTTCTTC
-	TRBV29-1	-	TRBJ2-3	CSVEVGPTQYF	TGCAGCGTTGAAGTAGGGCCGACGCAGTATTTT
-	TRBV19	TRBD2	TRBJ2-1	CASSPGLAAQFF	TGTGCCAGTAGTCCCGGACTAGCGGCACAGTTCTTC
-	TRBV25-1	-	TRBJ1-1	CASSEWGAPEAFF	TGTGCCAGCAGTGAATGGGGGGCCCCTGAAGCTTTCTTT
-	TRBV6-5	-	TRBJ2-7	CASSPQGYLTYEQYF	TGTGCCAGCAGCCCACAGGGCTACTTAACCTACGAGCAGTACTTC
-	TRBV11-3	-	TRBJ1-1	CASSLAGNTEAFF	TGTGCCAGCAGCTTAGCAGGGAACACTGAAGCTTTCTTT
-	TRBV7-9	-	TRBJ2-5	CASSVTGKPETQYF	TGTGCCAGCAGTGTTACAGGGAAACCAGAGACCCAGTACTTC
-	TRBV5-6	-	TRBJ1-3	CASSLEQTRNTIYF	TGTGCCAGCAGCTTGGAACAGACACGAAACACCATATATTTT
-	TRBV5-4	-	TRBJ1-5	CASSPGGGKHSNQPQHF	TGTGCCAGCAGCCCGGGGGGGGGCAAGCATAGCAATCAGCCCCAGCATTTT
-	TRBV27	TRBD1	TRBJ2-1	CASRDRGLRSYNEQFF	TGTGCCAGCCGGGACAGGGGGCTACGCTCCTACAATGAGCAGTTCTTC
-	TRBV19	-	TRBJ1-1	CASRPGSFGTEAFF	TGTGCCAGTAGGCCAGGGAGTTTTGGCACTGAAGCTTTCTTT
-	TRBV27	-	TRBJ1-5	CASSSGGGNQPQHF	TGTGCCAGCAGTTCGGGGGGGGGCAATCAGCCCCAGCATTTT
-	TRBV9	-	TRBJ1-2	CASSVTGRSYGYTF	TGTGCCAGCAGCGTTACTGGCAGAAGCTATGGCTACACCTTC
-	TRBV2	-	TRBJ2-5	CARRVGGETQYF	TGTGCCCGTAGGGTAGGTGGGGAGACCCAGTACTTC
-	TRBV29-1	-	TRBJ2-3	CSVEDSVARLGDTQYF	TGCAGCGTTGAAGATTCGGTAGCGAGACTAGGGGATACGCAGTATTTT
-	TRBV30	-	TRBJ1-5	CAWSVELNNQPQHF	TGTGCCTGGAGTGTTGAACTGAACAATCAGCCCCAGCATTTT
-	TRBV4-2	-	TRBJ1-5	CASSREAMWEISNQPQHF	TGTGCCAGCAGCCGAGAGGCCATGTGGGAGATTAGCAATCAGCCCCAGCATTTT
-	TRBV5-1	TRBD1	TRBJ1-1	CASSPGQGGTEAFF	TGCGCCAGCAGCCCCGGACAGGGGGGCACTGAAGCTTTCTTT
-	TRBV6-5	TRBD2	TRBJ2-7	CASSPSGTGYEQYF	TGTGCCAGCAGTCCTAGCGGGACGGGCTACGAGCAGTACTTC
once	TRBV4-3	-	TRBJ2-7	CASSQAPGEPDEQYF	TGCGCCAGCAGCCAAGCCCCAGGGGAGCCGGACGAGCAGTACTTC
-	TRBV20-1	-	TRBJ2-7	CSARKEYEQYF	TGCAGTGCTAGAAAAGAATACGAGCAGTACTTC
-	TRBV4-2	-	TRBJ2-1	CASSQAPLGGTKNEQFF	TGTGCCAGCAGCCAAGCCCCCCTTGGAGGAACGAAGAATGAGCAGTTCTTC
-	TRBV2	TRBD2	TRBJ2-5	CASRGLAPLQETQYF	TGTGCCAGCCGTGGACTAGCGCCGCTCCAAGAGACCCAGTACTTC
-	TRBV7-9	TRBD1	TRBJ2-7	CASSGDREYF	TGTGCCAGCAGCGGGGACAGGGAATACTTC
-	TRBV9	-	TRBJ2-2	CASSGQTGLGTGELFF	TGTGCCAGCAGCGGACAAACTGGCTTGGGTACCGGGGAGCTGTTTTTT
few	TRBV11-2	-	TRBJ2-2	CASSSRGRTVYTGELFF	TGTGCCAGCAGCTCCCGCGGAAGGACCGTTTACACCGGGGAGCTGTTTTTT
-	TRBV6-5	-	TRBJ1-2	CASSYSHSREGYTF	TGTGCCAGCAGTTACTCCCATTCACGGGAGGGCTACACCTTC
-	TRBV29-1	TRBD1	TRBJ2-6	CSVDATGAGFGANVLTF	TGCAGCGTTGATGCGACAGGGGCTGGCTTTGGGGCCAACGTCCTGACTTTC
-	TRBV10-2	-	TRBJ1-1	CASRDGNTEAFF	TGCGCCAGCAGGGACGGGAACACTGAAGCTTTCTTT
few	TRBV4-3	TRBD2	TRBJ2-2	CASSQEDLAGGNTGELFF	TGCGCCAGCAGCCAAGAGGACTTAGCGGGGGGCAACACCGGGGAGCTGTTTTTT
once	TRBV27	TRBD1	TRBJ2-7	CASRGQVDHEQYF	TGTGCCAGCAGGGGACAGGTGGACCACGAGCAGTACTTC
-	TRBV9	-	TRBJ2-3	CASSVRGGTDTQYF	TGTGCCAGCAGCGTCAGGGGGGGCACAGATACGCAGTATTTT
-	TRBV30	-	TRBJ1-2	CAWSGEGSSYGYTF	TGTGCCTGGAGTGGGGAGGGGAGCTCATATGGCTACACCTTC
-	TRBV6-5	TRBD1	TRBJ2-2	CASSSGQGNTGELFF	TGTGCCAGCAGCTCGGGACAGGGAAACACCGGGGAGCTGTTTTTT
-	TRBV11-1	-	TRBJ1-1	CASSFGPEAFF	TGTGCCAGCAGCTTCGGCCCTGAAGCTTTCTTT
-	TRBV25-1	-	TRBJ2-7	CASSDAGRGYEQYF	TGTGCCAGCAGTGACGCGGGACGGGGCTACGAGCAGTACTTC
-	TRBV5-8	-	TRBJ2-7	CASSYSGRDPYEQYF	TGTGCCAGCAGCTACAGTGGGCGGGATCCCTACGAGCAGTACTTC
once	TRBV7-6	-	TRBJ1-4	CASSSISLGDEKLFF	TGTGCCAGCAGCTCAATCTCCCTCGGTGATGAAAAACTGTTTTTT
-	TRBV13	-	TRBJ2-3	CASSPSQGDTQYF	TGTGCCAGCAGCCCAAGTCAGGGTGATACGCAGTATTTT
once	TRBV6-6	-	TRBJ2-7	CASRLARDYEQYF	TGTGCCAGCCGTCTAGCGAGGGACTACGAGCAGTACTTC